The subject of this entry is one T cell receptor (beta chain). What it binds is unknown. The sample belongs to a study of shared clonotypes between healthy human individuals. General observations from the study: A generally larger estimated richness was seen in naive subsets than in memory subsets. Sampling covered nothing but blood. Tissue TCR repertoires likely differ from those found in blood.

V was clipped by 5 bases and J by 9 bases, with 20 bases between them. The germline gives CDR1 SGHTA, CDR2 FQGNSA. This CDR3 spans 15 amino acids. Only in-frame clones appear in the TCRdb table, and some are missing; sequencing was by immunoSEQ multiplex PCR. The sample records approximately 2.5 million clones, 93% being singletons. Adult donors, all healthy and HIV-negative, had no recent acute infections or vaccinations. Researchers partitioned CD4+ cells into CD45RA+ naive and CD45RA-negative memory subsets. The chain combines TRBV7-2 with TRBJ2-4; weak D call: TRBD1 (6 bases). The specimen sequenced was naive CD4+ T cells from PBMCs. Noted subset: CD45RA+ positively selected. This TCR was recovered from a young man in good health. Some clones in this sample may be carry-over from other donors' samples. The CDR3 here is CASSPTGQRGRIQYF. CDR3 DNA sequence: TGTGCCAGCAGCCCGACAGGACAACGAGGGCGCATTCAGTACTTC.